This T cell receptor beta chain appears in the sequencing data of a study of blood T cell repertoires in COVID-19. Whole-study context: The United States, Italy and Spain were the sources of the acute and convalescent COVID-19 samples. The analysed material was cDNA or gDNA that came from T cells, B-cell-depleted T cells, or PBMCs.

Germline CDR1 is LGHNA and CDR2 is YSLEER. This CDR3 spans 16 amino acids. Trimming stripped 0 bases from V and 2 bases from J, with 13 bases between. Assay: immunoSEQ multiplex PCR; the TCRdb copy retains only in-frame clones and omits some. The sample carries about 330,000 clones, more than 85% recorded once. Participants came from roughly 24 US areas, aged roughly 18 to 89 years. Grouping used clinical history reported by participants in a survey and questionnaire. The V gene is TRBV4-3, the J gene TRBJ1-2; D unclear. The sequenced sample was PBMCs or T cells enriched from blood (not recorded which). The source is a woman aged 25-40 years who had recovered from COVID-19. The CDR3 region is CASSQDDGESNYGYTF. The CDR3 nucleotides read TGCGCCAGCAGCCAAGATGACGGGGAGAGCAACTATGGCTACACCTTC.